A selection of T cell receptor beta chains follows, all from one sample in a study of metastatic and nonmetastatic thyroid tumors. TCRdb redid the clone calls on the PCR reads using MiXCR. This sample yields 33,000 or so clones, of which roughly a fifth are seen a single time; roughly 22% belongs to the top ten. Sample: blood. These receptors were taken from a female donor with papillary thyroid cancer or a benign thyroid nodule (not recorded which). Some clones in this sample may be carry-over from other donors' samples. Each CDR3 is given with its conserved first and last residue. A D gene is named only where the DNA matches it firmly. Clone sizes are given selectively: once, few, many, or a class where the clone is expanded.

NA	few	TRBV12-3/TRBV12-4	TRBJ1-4	TGTGCCAGCAGTTTAGTTGAAGGGGAAAAACTGTTTTTT	CASSLVEGEKLFF
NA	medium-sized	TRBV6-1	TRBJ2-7	TGTGCCAGCAGTGAAACGGGGGGCCGGGACGAGCAGTACTTC	CASSETGGRDEQYF
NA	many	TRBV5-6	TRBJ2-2	TGTGCCAGCAGCAGGGTAGATAGCACCGGGGAGCTGTTTTTT	CASSRVDSTGELFF
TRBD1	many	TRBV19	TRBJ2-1	TGTGCCAGTAACTCGAGGGGGGGACAGGGTCAGTTCTTC	CASNSRGGQGQFF
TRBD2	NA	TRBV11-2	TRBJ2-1	TGTGCCAGCAGCTCCCGAAGCGGGAGAGGGTACAATGAGCAGTTCTTC	CASSSRSGRGYNEQFF
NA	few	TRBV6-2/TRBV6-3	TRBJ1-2	TGTGCCAGCAGTTACACCTACAGGGCTTTCTACTATGGCTACACCTTC	CASSYTYRAFYYGYTF
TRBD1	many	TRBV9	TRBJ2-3	TGTGCCAGCAGCGTAGACCCAGGGACAGCAGGAGCAGATACGCAGTATTTT	CASSVDPGTAGADTQYF
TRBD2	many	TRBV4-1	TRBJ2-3	TGCGCCAGCAGCCATGGGACTAGCGGGGGGCCCTTTCCAGATACGCAGTATTTT	CASSHGTSGGPFPDTQYF
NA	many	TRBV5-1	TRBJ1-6	TGCGCCAGCAGCTTATTGCCGGGCTCCTATAATTCACCCCTCCACTTT	CASSLLPGSYNSPLHF
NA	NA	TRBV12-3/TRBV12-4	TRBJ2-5	TGTGCCAGCAGCGTGGGACGGATCCAAGAGACCCAGTACTTC	CASSVGRIQETQYF
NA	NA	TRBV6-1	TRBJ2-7	TGTGCCAGCAGTGCATGGTACGAGCAGTACTTC	CASSAWYEQYF
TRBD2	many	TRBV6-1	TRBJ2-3	TGTGCCAGCAGTAGGGCGGGGGGGCCGGAAGATACGCAGTATTTT	CASSRAGGPEDTQYF
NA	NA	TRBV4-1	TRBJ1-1	TGCGCCAGCAGCCAAGATCGGGGGAATGAAGCTTTCTTT	CASSQDRGNEAFF
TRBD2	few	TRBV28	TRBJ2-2	TGTGCCAGCAGTTTCCCGGGACTAGCGGGCGGGGAGCTGTTTTTT	CASSFPGLAGGELFF
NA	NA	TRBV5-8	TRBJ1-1	TGTGCCAGCAGCTTGGTCGGGGGCCGGACTGAAGCTTTCTTT	CASSLVGGRTEAFF
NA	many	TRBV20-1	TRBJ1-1	TGCAGTGCTACGAAAGGGGAACGAAACACTGAAGCTTTCTTT	CSATKGERNTEAFF
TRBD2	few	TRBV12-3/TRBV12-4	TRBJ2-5	TGTGCCAGCAGTTATCGGACTAGCGGGATGGAGGAGACCCAGTACTTC	CASSYRTSGMEETQYF
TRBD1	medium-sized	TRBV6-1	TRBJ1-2	TGTGCCAGCAGTGAATATTTAGACAGGGGCTATGGCTACACCTTC	CASSEYLDRGYGYTF
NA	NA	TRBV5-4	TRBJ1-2	TGTGCCAGCAGCCCGGCCTTAATGAGGTATGGCTACACCTTC	CASSPALMRYGYTF
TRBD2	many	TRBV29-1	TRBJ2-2	TGCAGCGTTGATGGGGTAGCGGGGGAATACGGGGAGCTGTTTTTT	CSVDGVAGEYGELFF
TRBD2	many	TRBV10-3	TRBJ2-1	TGTGCCATCAGTGGCACGGGGACTAGCGAAAGCTCCTACAATGAGCAGTTCTTC	CAISGTGTSESSYNEQFF
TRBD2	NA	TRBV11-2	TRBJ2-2	TGTGCCAGCAGCTTAGTGGCTAGCGGGAGGATCGGGGAGCTGTTTTTT	CASSLVASGRIGELFF
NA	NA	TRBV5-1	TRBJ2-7	TGCGCCAGCAGGCAGGGCTACGAGCAGTACTTC	CASRQGYEQYF
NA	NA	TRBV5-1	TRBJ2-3	TGCGCCAGCAGCTTATGGGGCGTTTCTTACACAGATACGCAGTATTTT	CASSLWGVSYTDTQYF
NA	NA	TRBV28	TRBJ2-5	TGTGCCAGCAGTTCACCCCAAGAGACCCAGTACTTC	CASSSPQETQYF
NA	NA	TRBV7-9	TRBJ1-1	TGTGCCAGCACCCTAAAGGACCGGGGGAACACTGAAGCTTTCTTT	CASTLKDRGNTEAFF
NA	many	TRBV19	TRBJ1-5	TGTGCCAGTGGGGGCCGGAATAGCAATCAGCCCCAGCATTTT	CASGGRNSNQPQHF
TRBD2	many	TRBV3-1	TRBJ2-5	TGTGCCAGCAGCCCAGTGACGTTGGGGGGGGAGACCCAGTACTTC	CASSPVTLGGETQYF
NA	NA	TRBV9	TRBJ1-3	TGTGCCAGCAGCGTAGGTCAGGAATCTGGAAACACCATATATTTT	CASSVGQESGNTIYF
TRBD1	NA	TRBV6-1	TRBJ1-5	TGTGCCAGCAGTGGTCAAAGGACAGGGGGAAATCAGCCCCAGCATTTT	CASSGQRTGGNQPQHF
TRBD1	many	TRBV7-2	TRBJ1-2	TGTGCCAGCAGCCTCCGTGGAGGGGGCGCTAAGGATGGCTACACCTTC	CASSLRGGGAKDGYTF
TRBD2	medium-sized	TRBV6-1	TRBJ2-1	TGTGCCAGCAGTGCCCCGGGACTAGCCCTCCATGAGCAGTTCTTC	CASSAPGLALHEQFF
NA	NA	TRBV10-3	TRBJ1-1	TGTGCCATCAGTCGACAGTCACACACCGACACTGAAGCTTTCTTT	CAISRQSHTDTEAFF
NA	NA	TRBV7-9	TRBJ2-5	TGTGCCAGCAGCTTAGATGGGGGGGAGACCCAGTACTTC	CASSLDGGETQYF
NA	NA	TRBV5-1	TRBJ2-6	TGCGCCAGCAGCTTGTTTTCTGGGGCCAACGTCCTGACTTTC	CASSLFSGANVLTF
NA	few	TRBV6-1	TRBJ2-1	TGTGCCAGCAGTGGACTTGCTAGGATGGGCAATGAGCAGTTCTTC	CASSGLARMGNEQFF
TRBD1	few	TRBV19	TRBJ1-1	TGTGCCAGTAGTATAAACAGGGGGCTGGACACTGAAGCTTTCTTT	CASSINRGLDTEAFF
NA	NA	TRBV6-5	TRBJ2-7	TGTGCCAGCAGTTACAGAGGCAGGGAGTACGAGCAGTACTTC	CASSYRGREYEQYF
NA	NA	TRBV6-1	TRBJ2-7	TGTGCCAGCAGTCGATCACAGGGATTCCCCTACGAGCAGTACTTC	CASSRSQGFPYEQYF
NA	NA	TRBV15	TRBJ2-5	TGTGCCACCAGCAGAGGGACAGAAGAGACCCAGTACTTC	CATSRGTEETQYF
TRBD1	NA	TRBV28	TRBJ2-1	TGTGCCAGCAGTCCGGGACAGGGAAGCAATGAGCAGTTCTTC	CASSPGQGSNEQFF
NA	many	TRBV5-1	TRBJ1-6	TGCGCCAGCAGCGTGGGAGGTGGTTCACCCCTCCACTTT	CASSVGGGSPLHF
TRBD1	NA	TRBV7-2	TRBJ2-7	TGTGCCAGCAGCTTGGGACAGGGAGGGGCCTACGAGCAGTACTTC	CASSLGQGGAYEQYF
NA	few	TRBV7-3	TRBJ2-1	TGTGCCAGCAGACAAACAGGGACCAATGAGCAGTTCTTC	CASRQTGTNEQFF
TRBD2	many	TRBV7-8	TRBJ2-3	TGTGCCAGCAGCCTAGCGGACTGGGGGGATACGCAGTATTTT	CASSLADWGDTQYF
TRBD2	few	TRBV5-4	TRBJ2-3	TGTGCCAGCAGCTTGGCCTCGCGGCGGGGGGGGACAGATACGCAGTATTTT	CASSLASRRGGTDTQYF
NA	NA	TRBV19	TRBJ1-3	TGTGCCAGCAGAGCGGGAAACACCATATATTTT	CASRAGNTIYF
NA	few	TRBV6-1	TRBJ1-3	TGTGCCAGCAGAACTGGGGTAGCTGGAAACACCATATATTTT	CASRTGVAGNTIYF
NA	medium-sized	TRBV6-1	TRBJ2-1	TGTGCCAGCAGTCTCAGGACTTTTTCTTCCTTGAATGAGCAGTTCTTC	CASSLRTFSSLNEQFF
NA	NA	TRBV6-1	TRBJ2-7	TGTGCCAGCAGTGAAGAGGTGGGACCGGGCCCCAATTACGAGCAGTACTTC	CASSEEVGPGPNYEQYF
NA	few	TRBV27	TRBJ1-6	TGTGCCAGCAGTCTAAACTATAATTCACCCCTCCACTTT	CASSLNYNSPLHF
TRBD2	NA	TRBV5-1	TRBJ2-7	TGCGCCAGCAGTCAACCGGGACTAGCGGCCGAGCAGTACTTC	CASSQPGLAAEQYF
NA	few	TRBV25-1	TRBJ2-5	TGTGCCAGCATCCAAACCGGGGGAGGAGAGACCCAGTACTTC	CASIQTGGGETQYF
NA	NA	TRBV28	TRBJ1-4	TGTGCCAGCAGCACACATGCAACTAATGAAAAACTGTTTTTT	CASSTHATNEKLFF
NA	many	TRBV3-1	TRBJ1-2	TGTGCCAGCAGCCGCGGACTTAATAACTATGGCTACACCTTC	CASSRGLNNYGYTF
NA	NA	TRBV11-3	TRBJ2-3	TGTGCCAGCAGCTTAGGGGGGGCGAGCACAGATACGCAGTATTTT	CASSLGGASTDTQYF
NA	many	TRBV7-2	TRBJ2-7	TGTGCCAGCAGCCTTTCCCAGGGTTTGGGCGAGCAGTACTTC	CASSLSQGLGEQYF